This paragraph covers one T cell receptor beta chain sequence. This entry comes from a study of blood T cell repertoires in COVID-19. Per germline, CDR1 LNHDA and CDR2 SQIVND (reference sequence). This CDR3 spans 14 amino acids. V shed 6 bases and J shed 4 bases, with 16 bases lying between them. Sequenced by immunoSEQ multiplex PCR; TCRdb stores in-frame clones only, minus some. This repertoire shows approximately 150,000 clones, 87% found once; its top ten account for roughly 1.2%. The V call is TRBV19, the J call TRBJ2-7, with a tentative D call TRBD1 (6 bases). The sequence was obtained from a human donor with acute COVID-19. The donor label of this sample is uncertain. Sequencing input: PBMCs or T cells enriched from blood (not recorded which). The CDR3, as DNA: TGTGCCAGTAGCTCAGGGTGGGGGCCGTACGAGCAGTACTTC. Translation: CASSSGWGPYEQYF.